This T cell receptor (beta chain) was captured in a study of blood T cell repertoires in COVID-19. The repertoire was sequenced with immunoSEQ multiplex PCR; TCRdb's copy has only in-frame clones and lacks some. The sample contains about 400,000 clones, about 88% of which appear only once. The CDR3 sequence is 13 residues long. Germline CDR1 reads LGHDT; CDR2 reads YNNKEL (reference sequence). V shed 3 bases and J shed 1 base, with 6 bases lying between them. This sequence joins TRBV3-1 (or the pseudogene TRBV3-2) and TRBJ1-1; D perhaps matches TRBD1 (6 bases). This TCR was sampled from a human donor in a cohort sampled during active COVID-19. Material for sequencing was peripheral blood. CDR3 amino acids: CASSQDRNTEAFF. CDR3 DNA: TGTGCCAGCAGCCAGGACAGGAACACTGAAGCTTTCTTT.